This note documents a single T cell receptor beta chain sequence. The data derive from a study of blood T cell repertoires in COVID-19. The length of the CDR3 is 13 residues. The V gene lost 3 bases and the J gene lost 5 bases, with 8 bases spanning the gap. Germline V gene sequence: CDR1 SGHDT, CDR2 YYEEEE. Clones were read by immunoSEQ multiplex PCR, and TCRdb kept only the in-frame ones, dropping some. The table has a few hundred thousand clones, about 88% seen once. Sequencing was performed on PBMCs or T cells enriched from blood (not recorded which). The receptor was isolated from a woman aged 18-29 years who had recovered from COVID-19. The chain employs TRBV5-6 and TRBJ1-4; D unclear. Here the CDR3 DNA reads TGTGCCAGCAGCTCCGGCGGAAATGAAAAACTGTTTTTT. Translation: CASSSGGNEKLFF.